This T cell receptor beta chain was retrieved from a study of CD8 T cell repertoires and HIV-1 epitope variants. Across the study: Separate wells received one of Twenty-five Gag or Nef variant peptides. Tested: three Gag epitope families, Nef HW9 and YT9. Cultures ran about ten days, with IL-2, IL-7 and IL-15 added on days 3 and 7.

Germline CDR1 is MNHEY and CDR2 is SMNVEV (reference sequence). The CDR3 runs to 15 residues. Trimming left V 0 bases short and J 1 base short, with 9 bases between. The protocol was immunoSEQ multiplex PCR, while the TCRdb copy is restricted to in-frame clones and leaves out a portion. The repertoire holds a few thousand clones, with roughly 70% as singletons. Study observations and caveats: Six of nine antigen-specific clonotypes appeared cross-reactive to autologous or escape variants.

Notes on this clone: The antigen remains undetermined.

The rearrangement joins TRBV27 to TRBJ1-1, with TRBD1 as a possible D gene (5 bases). The sequenced material came from cultured CD8+ T cells derived from PBMCs. The TCR originated in a male donor with HIV. The CDR3 reads CASSLSGGWNTEAFF. CDR3 coding DNA: TGTGCCAGCAGTTTATCGGGGGGGTGGAACACTGAAGCTTTCTTT.